This TCR beta chain was profiled in a study of human T cells and chemical hapten exposure. This clonotype was counted between two and nine times. Its target is unknown. Time point here: patch test 1, 2 weeks after DPC sensitization. Treatment in this sample: therapeutic diphenylcyclopropenone sensitization with weekly scalp DPC. TCRdb recomputed calls from the RACE reads with MiXCR, one row per CDR3 protein. The sample lists approximately 400,000 distinct CDR3 sequences; about 4.4% were seen once. CDR1 is LGHNA, CDR2 YNFKEQ, per germline. With V trimmed by 3 bases and J by 2 bases, 7 bases remained unmatched. The CDR3 runs to 16 residues. Overall study findings and caveats: A positive correlation with patch test score was found for PT1 expanded TCR counts. As the donors had alopecia, their immune response may differ from healthy people's.

The source was whole blood, collected in connection with sensitization to the hapten diphenylcyclopropenone (DPC). The receptor's source is a woman aged 45 to 65 with alopecia areata. Some clones in this sample may be carry-over from other donors' samples. V usage is TRBV4-2 and J usage is TRBJ2-7; 10 nucleotides align to TRBD1. CDR3 sequence reads: CASSHGDRGSPYEQYF. The CDR3 nucleotides read TGTGCCAGCAGCCACGGGGACAGGGGCTCTCCCTACGAGCAGTACTTC.